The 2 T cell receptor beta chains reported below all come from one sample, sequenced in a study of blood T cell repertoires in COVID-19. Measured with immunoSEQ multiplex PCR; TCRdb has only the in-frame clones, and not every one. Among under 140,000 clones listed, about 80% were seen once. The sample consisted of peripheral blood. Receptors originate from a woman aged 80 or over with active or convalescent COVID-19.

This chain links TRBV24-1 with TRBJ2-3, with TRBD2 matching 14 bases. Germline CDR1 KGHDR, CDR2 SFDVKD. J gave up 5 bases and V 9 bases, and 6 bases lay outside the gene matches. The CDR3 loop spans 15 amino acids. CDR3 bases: TGTGCCACCGCCCCGGGGACTAGCGGGAGAGATACGCAGTATTTT. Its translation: CATAPGTSGRDTQYF.

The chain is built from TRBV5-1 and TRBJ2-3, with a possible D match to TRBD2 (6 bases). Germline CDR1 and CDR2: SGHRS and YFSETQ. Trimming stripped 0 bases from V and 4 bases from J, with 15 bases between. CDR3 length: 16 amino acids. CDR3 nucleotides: TGCGCCAGCAGCTTGGCGGGAGTTGATCGGGCAGATACGCAGTATTTT. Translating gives CASSLAGVDRADTQYF. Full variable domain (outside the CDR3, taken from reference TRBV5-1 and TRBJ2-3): KAGVTQTPRYLIKTRGQQVTLSCSPISGHRSVSWYQQTPGQGLQFLFEYFSETQRNKGNFPGRFSGRQFSNSRSEMNVSTLELGDSALYLCASSLAGVDRADTQYFGPGTRLTVL.